The clone carrying this TCR beta chain was detected only a few times. The time point: patch test 3, about 24 weeks after DPC sensitization. Treatment reported: therapeutic diphenylcyclopropenone sensitization with weekly scalp DPC. Every donor had alopecia and was 18 to 70 years old; all were suitable for DPC. TCRdb re-called the RACE reads through MiXCR, storing one row per CDR3 protein. Here the sample spans roughly 50,000 distinct CDR3 sequences, approximately 9.9% being singletons. This sample was included in a study of human T cells and chemical hapten exposure. The V and J ends lost 3 bases and 3 bases, in that order; junction bases with no gene match: 7. The CDR3 contains 15 residues.

The sample here was whole blood, taken in connection with sensitization to the hapten diphenylcyclopropenone (DPC). The source of this sequence is a woman between 40 and 50 years old with alopecia areata. Some clones in this sample may be carry-over from other donors' samples. V is TRBV12-3 or TRBV12-4 and J is TRBJ2-7, with 8 positions matching TRBD1. The CDR3: CASSLRQGASYEQYF. DNA of the CDR3: TGTGCCAGCAGTTTGAGGCAGGGGGCTAGCTACGAGCAGTACTTC.